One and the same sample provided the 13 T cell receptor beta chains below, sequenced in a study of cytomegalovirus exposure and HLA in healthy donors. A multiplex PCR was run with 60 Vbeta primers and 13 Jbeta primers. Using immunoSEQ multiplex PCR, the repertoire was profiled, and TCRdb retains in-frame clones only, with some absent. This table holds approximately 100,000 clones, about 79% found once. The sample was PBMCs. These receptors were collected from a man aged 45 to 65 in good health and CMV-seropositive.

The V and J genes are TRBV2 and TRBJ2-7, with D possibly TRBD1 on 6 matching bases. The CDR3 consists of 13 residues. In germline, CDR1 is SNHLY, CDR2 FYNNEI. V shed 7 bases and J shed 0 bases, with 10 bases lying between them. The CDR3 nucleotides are TGTGCCAGCATGTTGGACAGCTCCTACGAGCAGTACTTC. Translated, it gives CASMLDSSYEQYF.

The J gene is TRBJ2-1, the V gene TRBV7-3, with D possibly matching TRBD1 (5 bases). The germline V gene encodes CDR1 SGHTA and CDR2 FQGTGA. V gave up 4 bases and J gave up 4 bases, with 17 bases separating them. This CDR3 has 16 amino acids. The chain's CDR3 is CASSSQGTDVYNEQFF. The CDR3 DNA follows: TGTGCCAGCAGCTCCCAGGGCACGGACGTATACAATGAGCAGTTCTTC.

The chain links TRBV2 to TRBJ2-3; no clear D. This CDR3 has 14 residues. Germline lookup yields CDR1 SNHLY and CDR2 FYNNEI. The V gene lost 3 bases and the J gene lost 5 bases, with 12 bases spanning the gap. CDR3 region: CASSDSHPGDTQYF. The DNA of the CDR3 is TGTGCCAGCAGTGATAGCCACCCGGGAGATACGCAGTATTTT. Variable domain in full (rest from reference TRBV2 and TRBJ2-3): EPEVTQTPSHQVTQMGQEVILRCVPISNHLYFYWYRQILGQKVEFLVSFYNNEISEKSEIFDDQFSVERPDGSNFTLKIRSTKLEDSAMYFCASSDSHPGDTQYFGPGTRLTVL.

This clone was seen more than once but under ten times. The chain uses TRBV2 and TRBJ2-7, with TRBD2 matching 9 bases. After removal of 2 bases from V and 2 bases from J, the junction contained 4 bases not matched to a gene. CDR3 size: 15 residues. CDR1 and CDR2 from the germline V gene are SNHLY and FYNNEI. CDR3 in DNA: TGTGCCAGCAGTGAAATGGCGGGAGGGCCCTACGAGCAGTACTTC. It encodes CASSEMAGGPYEQYF.

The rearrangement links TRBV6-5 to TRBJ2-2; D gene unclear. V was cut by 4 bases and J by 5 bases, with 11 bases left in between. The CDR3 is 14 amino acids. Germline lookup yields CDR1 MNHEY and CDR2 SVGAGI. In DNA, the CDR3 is TGTGCCAGCAGTTGGGTTGCGGTTACCGGGGAGCTGTTTTTT. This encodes CASSWVAVTGELFF.

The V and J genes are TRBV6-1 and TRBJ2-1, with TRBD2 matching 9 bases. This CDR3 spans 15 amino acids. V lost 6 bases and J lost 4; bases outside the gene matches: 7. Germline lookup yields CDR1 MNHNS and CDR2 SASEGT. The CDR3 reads CASRKAGGGYNEQFF. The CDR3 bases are TGTGCCAGCAGGAAAGCGGGGGGTGGGTACAATGAGCAGTTCTTC.

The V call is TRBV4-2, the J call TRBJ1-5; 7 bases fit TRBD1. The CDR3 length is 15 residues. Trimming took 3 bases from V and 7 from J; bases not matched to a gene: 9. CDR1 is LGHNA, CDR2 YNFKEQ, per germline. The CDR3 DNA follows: TGTGCCAGCAGCCAGGGAGACAGGGCGGGCCAGCCCCAGCATTTT. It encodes CASSQGDRAGQPQHF.

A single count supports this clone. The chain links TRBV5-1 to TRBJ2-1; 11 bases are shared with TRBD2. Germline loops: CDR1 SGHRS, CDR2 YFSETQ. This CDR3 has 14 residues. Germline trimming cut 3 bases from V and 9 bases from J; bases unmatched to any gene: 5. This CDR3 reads CASSYSGGAGEQFF. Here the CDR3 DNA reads TGCGCCAGCAGCTATAGCGGGGGGGCGGGTGAGCAGTTCTTC.

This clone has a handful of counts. The CDR3 reads CASSATTGGNTIYF. The CDR3 region has the DNA TGTGCCAGCAGCGCCACGACAGGGGGGAACACCATATATTTT. V is TRBV9 and J is TRBJ1-3, with TRBD1 matching over 9 bases. Per the germline V gene, CDR1 is SGDLS and CDR2 is YYNGEE. V shed 3 bases and J 7 bases; nucleotides not matched to a gene: 5. The CDR3 consists of 14 residues.

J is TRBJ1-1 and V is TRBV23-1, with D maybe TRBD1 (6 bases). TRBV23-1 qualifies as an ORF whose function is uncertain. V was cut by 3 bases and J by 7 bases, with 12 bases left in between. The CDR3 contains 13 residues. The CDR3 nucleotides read TGCGCCAGCAGTCATTCCGACAGGTTTGAAGCTTTCTTT. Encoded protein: CASSHSDRFEAFF.

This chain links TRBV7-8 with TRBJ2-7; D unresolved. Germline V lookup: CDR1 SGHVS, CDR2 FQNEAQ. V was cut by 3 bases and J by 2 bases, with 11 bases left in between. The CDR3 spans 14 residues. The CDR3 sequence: CASSLRLKTYEQYF. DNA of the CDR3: TGTGCCAGCAGCTTGAGACTGAAAACCTACGAGCAGTACTTC. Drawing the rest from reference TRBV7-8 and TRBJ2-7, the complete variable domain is GAGVSQSPRYKVAKRGQDVALRCDPISGHVSLFWYQQALGQGPEFLTYFQNEAQLDKSGLPSDRFFAERPEGSVSTLKIQRTQQEDSAVYLCASSLRLKTYEQYFGPGTRLTVT.

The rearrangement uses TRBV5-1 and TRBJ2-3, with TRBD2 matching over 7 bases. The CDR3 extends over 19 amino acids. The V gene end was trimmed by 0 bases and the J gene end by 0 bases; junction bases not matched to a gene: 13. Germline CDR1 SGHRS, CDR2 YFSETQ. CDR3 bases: TGCGCCAGCAGCTTGGAGTGGGCGGGAGACCTTGTTAGCACAGATACGCAGTATTTT. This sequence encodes CASSLEWAGDLVSTDTQYF.

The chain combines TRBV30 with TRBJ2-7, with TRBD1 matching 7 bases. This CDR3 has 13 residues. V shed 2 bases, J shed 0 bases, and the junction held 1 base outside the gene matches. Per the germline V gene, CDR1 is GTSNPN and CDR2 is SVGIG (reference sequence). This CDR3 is CAWSRGPSYEQYF. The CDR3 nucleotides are TGTGCCTGGAGTAGGGGGCCCTCCTACGAGCAGTACTTC.